This passage covers 11 T cell receptor beta chains from one sample sequenced in a study of CD8 T cells in ankylosing spondylitis. Their cognate antigens are unknown. In TCRdb, the 5' RACE reads were re-called with MiXCR into one record per CDR3 protein. The table includes a few hundred thousand distinct CDR3 sequences, over 9.5% detected once. Points from the study as a whole: Characteristic of ankylosing spondylitis blood, it appeared, was a TCR beta motif comprising about eight highly homologous variants.

The sequencing sample was made of blood, either unsorted or a sorted T cell fraction (not recorded which). The source is a male donor with ankylosing spondylitis.

The sample holds many counts of this clonotype. This sequence joins TRBV11-2 and TRBJ2-7, with TRBD1 matching over 8 bases. Germline V gene data show CDR1 as SGHAT and CDR2 as FQNNGV. The CDR3 contains 14 residues. The V segment lost 3 bases and the J segment 2 bases; nucleotides outside the gene matches: 3. The CDR3 bases are TGTGCCAGCAGCTTTGACAGGGGCCCCTACGAGCAGTACTTC. Translated, it gives CASSFDRGPYEQYF.

This clonotype turned up a few times. The J gene is TRBJ2-7, the V gene TRBV5-5; a weak D match, TRBD1 (6 bases). CDR1 and CDR2 from the germline V gene are SGHKS and YYEKEE (reference sequence). The CDR3 is 13 residues long. With 9 bases removed from V and 0 bases from J, the gap between germline ends came to 13 bases. CDR3 nucleotide sequence: TGTGCCACTGGTACAGGGAACTCCTACGAGCAGTACTTC. As protein: CATGTGNSYEQYF.

This clonotype was recorded a few times. The V call is TRBV13, the J call TRBJ2-7; D not resolved. Germline-derived CDR1 and CDR2 are PRHDT and FYEKMQ (reference sequence). This CDR3 spans 12 amino acids. Trimming took 5 bases from V and 3 from J, leaving 8 bases between them. The CDR3 region is CASSAKGYEQYF. The CDR3 DNA sequence: TGTGCCAGCAGCGCCAAGGGCTACGAGCAGTACTTC. The variable domain in full, with the rest retrieved from reference TRBV13 and TRBJ2-7, is AAGVIQSPRHLIKEKRETATLKCYPIPRHDTVYWYQQGPGQDPQFLISFYEKMQSDKGSIPDRFSAQQFSDYHSELNMSSLELGDSALYFCASSAKGYEQYFGPGTRLTVT.

V usage is TRBV28 and J usage is TRBJ1-5; no reliable D call. CDR1 and CDR2 from the germline V gene are MDHEN and SYDVKM. The V end lost 5 bases, the J end lost 0 bases, and 5 bases lay between the germline ends. The CDR3 length is 13 residues. This CDR3 reads CASSKRSNQPQHF. The CDR3 DNA reads TGTGCCAGCAGTAAACGTAGCAATCAGCCCCAGCATTTT. Full variable domain (missing parts from reference TRBV28 and TRBJ1-5): DVKVTQSSRYLVKRTGEKVFLECVQDMDHENMFWYRQDPGLGLRLIYFSYDVKMKEKGDIPEGYSVSREKKERFSLILESASTNQTSMYLCASSKRSNQPQHFGDGTRLSIL.

This clonotype was observed a few times. The chain employs TRBV20-1 and TRBJ1-2, with D unclear. CDR1 DFQATT and CDR2 SNEGSKA come from the germline V gene (reference sequence). Trimming cost V 1 base and J 3 bases, with 12 bases left between them. The CDR3 length is 14 residues. The CDR3 DNA follows: TGCAGTGCTAGAGGGGAGGGATCCTACTATGGCTACACCTTC. As protein: CSARGEGSYYGYTF.

The CDR3 region has the DNA TGTGCCAGCGGCTACAGGGACTATGAAGCTTTCTTT. It codes for CASGYRDYEAFF. The chain combines TRBV2 with TRBJ1-1; perhaps TRBD1 as D (6 bases). CDR3 size: 12 residues. The germline V gene has CDR1 SNHLY and CDR2 FYNNEI. The V end was cut by 8 bases, the J end by 7 bases, with 14 bases between.

This chain connects TRBV28 to TRBJ2-5; weak D call: TRBD1 (6 bases). This CDR3 is built from 13 residues. The V end was cut by 7 bases, the J end by 2 bases, with 11 bases between. Per the germline V gene, CDR1 is MDHEN and CDR2 is SYDVKM. CDR3 sequence: CASTRTAQETQYF. CDR3 bases: TGTGCCAGCACCCGGACAGCACAAGAGACCCAGTACTTC.

The chain employs TRBV27 and TRBJ2-3; maybe TRBD2 (6 bases). V was cut by 3 bases and J by 6 bases, with 22 bases left in between. From germline, CDR1 is MNHEY and CDR2 SMNVEV (reference sequence). This CDR3 contains 17 residues. DNA for the CDR3: TGTGCCAGCAGTTTTATCGGGAGCGGGTTGGCGGGCGATACGCAGTATTTT. Translating gives CASSFIGSGLAGDTQYF.

This rearrangement joins TRBV9 to TRBJ2-2; D unclear. This CDR3 contains 12 residues. CDR1 is SGDLS, CDR2 YYNGEE, per germline. Trimming left V 0 bases short and J 5 bases short, with 2 bases between. CDR3: CASSVATGELFF. In nucleotides, the CDR3 is TGTGCCAGCAGCGTAGCTACCGGGGAGCTGTTTTTT.

A few counts support this clonotype. The rearrangement links TRBV25-1 to TRBJ1-1; 7 bases line up with TRBD1. CDR3 length: 15 amino acids. Germline CDR1 reads MGHDK; CDR2 reads SYGVNS. V lost 5 bases and J lost 0; bases outside the gene matches: 6. The CDR3 DNA follows: TGTGCCAGCAGTATCCGACAGGGTGTGAACACTGAAGCTTTCTTT. Amino acid sequence: CASSIRQGVNTEAFF.

This chain connects TRBV27 to TRBJ1-5; D might be TRBD1 (5 bases). Trimming left V 5 bases short and J 4 bases short, with 6 bases between. This CDR3 comprises 12 residues. Per germline, CDR1 MNHEY and CDR2 SMNVEV (reference sequence). The CDR3 reads CASSKGNQPQHF. The CDR3 nucleotides are TGTGCCAGCAGTAAGGGGAATCAGCCCCAGCATTTT.